This T cell receptor (beta chain) is from a study of blood T cell repertoires in COVID-19. Study background: Nucleic acid was either cDNA or gDNA, and it came from T cells, B-cell-depleted T cells, or PBMCs.

The CDR3 is made up of 13 amino acids. From germline, CDR1 is LNHDA and CDR2 SQIVND (reference sequence). Deletions cut 7 bases from V and 8 bases from J, with 14 bases between. Allocation to cohorts depended on clinical history reported by the participants. The method was immunoSEQ multiplex PCR; TCRdb's version includes in-frame clones alone and lacks a portion of them. The repertoire holds about 380,000 clones, with 70% to 90% as singletons. Sequencing was done on a sample of PBMCs or T cells enriched from blood (not recorded which). The clonotype was recovered from a young woman who had recovered from COVID-19. This chain links TRBV19 with TRBJ2-2, with D perhaps matching TRBD2 (6 bases). The chain's CDR3 is CASTAGEVGELFF. CDR3 sequence (DNA): TGTGCCAGTACGGCTGGGGAGGTGGGGGAGCTGTTTTTT. Supplemented by reference TRBV19 and TRBJ2-2, the full variable domain reads DGGITQSPKYLFRKEGQNVTLSCEQNLNHDAMYWYRQDPGQGLRLIYYSQIVNDFQKGDIAEGYSVSREKKESFPLTVTSAQKNPTAFYLCASTAGEVGELFFGEGSRLTVL.